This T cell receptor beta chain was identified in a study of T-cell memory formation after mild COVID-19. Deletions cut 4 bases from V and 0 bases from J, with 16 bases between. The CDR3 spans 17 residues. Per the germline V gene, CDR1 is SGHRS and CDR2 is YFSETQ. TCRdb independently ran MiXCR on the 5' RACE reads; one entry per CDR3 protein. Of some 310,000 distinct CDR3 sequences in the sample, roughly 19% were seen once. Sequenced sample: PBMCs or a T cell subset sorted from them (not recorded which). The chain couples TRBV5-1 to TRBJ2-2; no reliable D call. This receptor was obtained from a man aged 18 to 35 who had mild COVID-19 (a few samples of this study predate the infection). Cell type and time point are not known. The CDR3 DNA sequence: TGCGCCAGCAGCGTACGCTCTAGAGACTCGAACACCGGGGAGCTGTTTTTT. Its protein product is CASSVRSRDSNTGELFF. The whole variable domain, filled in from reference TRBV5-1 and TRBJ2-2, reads KAGVTQTPRYLIKTRGQQVTLSCSPISGHRSVSWYQQTPGQGLQFLFEYFSETQRNKGNFPGRFSGRQFSNSRSEMNVSTLELGDSALYLCASSVRSRDSNTGELFFGEGSRLTVL.